The rows below give T cell receptor beta chains drawn from one sample of a study of OX40 agonist ivuxolimab in advanced cancers. Method: immunoSEQ multiplex PCR; TCRdb's copy keeps in-frame clones and lacks some. The repertoire holds approximately 11,000 clones, with around 73% as singletons. This specimen consisted of CD4+ or CD8+ T cells sorted from blood, obtained in a trial of the OX40 agonist ivuxolimab. These receptors all stem from an adult with an advanced solid tumor such as melanoma, head and neck, liver or kidney cancer. The CDR3 runs from the conserved cysteine through the conserved F or W. The D gene is left open where the match is weak. Clone size is given for some rows only: seen once, a few or many times, or a class if the clone is expanded.

d_gene	abundance	v_gene	j_gene	CDR3nt	CDR3aa
-	-	TRBV19	TRBJ1-1	TGTGCCAGTAGTATGGTTGGCAGCGAAACTCCGAACACTGAAGCTTTCTTT	CASSMVGSETPNTEAFF
-	-	TRBV28	TRBJ1-1	TGTGCCAGCAGTTACGGGGGGGGCACTGAAGCTTTCTTT	CASSYGGGTEAFF
-	-	TRBV14	TRBJ2-5	TGTGCCAGCAGCCAGGACATGAGGGGGGCCCAAGAGACCCAGTACTTC	CASSQDMRGAQETQYF
-	-	TRBV27	TRBJ1-4	TGTGCCAGCAGTTTACAAACAGGGACTAATGAAAAACTGTTTTTT	CASSLQTGTNEKLFF
TRBD2	-	TRBV7-8	TRBJ2-5	TGTGCCAGCAGCTTAGCGATCGGGCTAGCGGAGGAGACCCAGTACTTC	CASSLAIGLAEETQYF
-	-	TRBV7-8	TRBJ1-1	TGTGCCAGCAGCTTATATATGAACACTGAAGCTTTCTTT	CASSLYMNTEAFF
TRBD1	-	TRBV27	TRBJ1-2	TGTGCCAGCAGTAAAACCCGGGACAGTGTCAACCGTATTAACTATGGCTACACCTTC	CASSKTRDSVNRINYGYTF
-	once	TRBV6-1	TRBJ2-1	TGTGCCAGCAGTGACAATGAGCAGTTCTTC	CASSDNEQFF
-	-	TRBV7-8	TRBJ1-1	TGTGCCAGCAGCTTAGAGCCCCTGGGGGGGACTTTGAACACTGAAGCTTTCTTT	CASSLEPLGGTLNTEAFF
TRBD1	-	TRBV4-1	TRBJ1-1	TGCGCCAGCAGCCAACCGACAGGGTATACTGAAGCTTTCTTT	CASSQPTGYTEAFF
TRBD1	-	TRBV2	TRBJ1-2	TGTGCCAGCAGTTCTTTGGGACAGGCAATCTATGGCTACACCTTC	CASSSLGQAIYGYTF
TRBD1	-	TRBV13	TRBJ2-7	TGTGCCAGCACCCAAACGGGACAGGGAGGGTACGAGCAGTACTTC	CASTQTGQGGYEQYF
-	-	TRBV6-6	TRBJ2-4	TGTGCCAGCAGTTACCGAACGGGACGAGAGAATGACATTCAGTACTTC	CASSYRTGRENDIQYF
TRBD1	-	TRBV9	TRBJ2-5	TGTGCCAGCGGGGGACAGCGGCAAGAGACCCAGTACTTC	CASGGQRQETQYF
-	-	TRBV7-9	TRBJ2-3	TGTGCCAGCAGCTTAGCCGACGGCACAGATACGCAGTATTTT	CASSLADGTDTQYF
TRBD1	-	TRBV27	TRBJ2-5	TGTGCCAGCAGCTTCAGGGGGAGAGAGACCCAGTACTTC	CASSFRGRETQYF
TRBD1	once	TRBV13	TRBJ1-1	TGTGCCAGCAGCTTAGCTCAGACAGGGGAGGGCACTGAAGCTTTCTTT	CASSLAQTGEGTEAFF
TRBD2	-	TRBV11-1	TRBJ2-1	TGTGCCAGCAGCTTAGTCGGAGGCCTAGCGGGAGGGCCTTACAATGAGCAGTTCTTC	CASSLVGGLAGGPYNEQFF
-	-	TRBV27	TRBJ1-5	TGTGCCAGCAGTTATCAGGGATTGAATCAGCCCCAGCATTTT	CASSYQGLNQPQHF
-	-	TRBV4-3	TRBJ1-2	TGCGCCAGCAGCCAAGATCGGTTGGGCTATGGCTACACCTTC	CASSQDRLGYGYTF
TRBD1	-	TRBV5-1	TRBJ1-2	TGCGCCAGCAGCGTACTATCCGGGACAGACTATGGCTACACCTTC	CASSVLSGTDYGYTF
-	-	TRBV11-2	TRBJ1-1	TGTGCCAGCAGCTTCATCACGGGGAACACTGAAGCTTTCTTT	CASSFITGNTEAFF
TRBD1	-	TRBV14	TRBJ1-2	TGTGCCAGCAGCCAAGAACGGGACAGTTATGGCTACACCTTC	CASSQERDSYGYTF
-	-	TRBV7-3	TRBJ2-1	TGTGCCAGCAGCTTATATGGGCCCCGAGATACGGGGGCGAGGAATGAGCAGTTCTTC	CASSLYGPRDTGARNEQFF
-	-	TRBV5-4	TRBJ2-1	TGTGCCAGCACCAATTCCGCGGGGTTTTACAATGAGCAGTTCTTC	CASTNSAGFYNEQFF
TRBD1	-	TRBV6-5	TRBJ2-7	TGTGCCAGCAGTTACCAGACAGGGACAACCACCTACGAGCAGTACTTC	CASSYQTGTTTYEQYF
-	-	TRBV27	TRBJ2-7	TGTGCCAGCAGTTTTCGGAGCTCCTACGAGCAGTACTTC	CASSFRSSYEQYF
-	-	TRBV7-9	TRBJ2-5	TGTGCCAGCGGCGTTGCGGGGGCGGGGGAGACCCAGTACTTC	CASGVAGAGETQYF
-	-	TRBV7-9	TRBJ1-4	TGTGCCAGCAGCTCTGGGCGAGGGCCCCGTAATGAAAAACTGTTTTTT	CASSSGRGPRNEKLFF
TRBD2	-	TRBV4-1	TRBJ2-7	TGCGCCAGCAGCCAAGTGAGCGGGAGTTCCTACGAGCAGTACTTC	CASSQVSGSSYEQYF
-	few	TRBV6-5	TRBJ1-2	TGTGCCAGCACGGGGGCTAACTATGGCTACACCTTC	CASTGANYGYTF
-	-	TRBV5-8	TRBJ1-2	TGTGCCAGCAGCGCGGGGGCCGGCTATGGCTACACCTTC	CASSAGAGYGYTF
-	-	TRBV5-8	TRBJ2-7	TGTGCCAGCAGCTTGGTCTTCGGCCTGACGAAGGCCTACGAGCAGTACTTC	CASSLVFGLTKAYEQYF
TRBD2	few	TRBV6-4	TRBJ2-1	TGTGCCAGCTCCCCCGCTAGCGGAAGGGTCGATGAGCAGTTCTTC	CASSPASGRVDEQFF
TRBD2	-	TRBV28	TRBJ2-1	TGTGCCAGCAGCAGACTAGCGGGCGGTTACAATGAGCAGTTCTTC	CASSRLAGGYNEQFF
TRBD1	-	TRBV5-1	TRBJ2-5	TGCGCCAGCAGCGGACCACGGGACAGTATACCGATTAATTTAGAGACCCAGTACTTC	CASSGPRDSIPINLETQYF
TRBD2	-	TRBV10-2	TRBJ2-3	TGCGCCAGCAGTGCTAGCGGGGGGACAGATACGCAGTATTTT	CASSASGGTDTQYF